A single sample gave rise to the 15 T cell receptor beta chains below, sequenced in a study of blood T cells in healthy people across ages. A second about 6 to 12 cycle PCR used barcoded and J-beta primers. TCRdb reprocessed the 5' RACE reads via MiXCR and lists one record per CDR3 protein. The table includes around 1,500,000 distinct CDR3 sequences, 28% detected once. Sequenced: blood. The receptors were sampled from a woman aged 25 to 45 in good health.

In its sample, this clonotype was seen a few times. The CDR3 nucleotides are TGTGCCAGCCTAGAGAGGGGTGGCACTGAAGCTTTCTTT. Protein product: CASLERGGTEAFF. The V gene is TRBV28, the J gene TRBJ1-1; maybe TRBD1 (5 bases). This CDR3 contains 13 residues. V lost 8 bases to trimming and J lost 4 bases, with 14 bases between them. The V gene's germline CDR1 is MDHEN and CDR2 SYDVKM.

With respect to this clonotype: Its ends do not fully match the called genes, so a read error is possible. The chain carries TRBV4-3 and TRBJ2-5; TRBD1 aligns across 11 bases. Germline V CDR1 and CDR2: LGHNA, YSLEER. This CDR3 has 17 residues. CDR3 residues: CASNQGSGTGGPETQYF. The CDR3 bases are TGCGCCAGCAACCAAGGATCCGGGACAGGGGGTCCAGAGACCCAGTACTTC.

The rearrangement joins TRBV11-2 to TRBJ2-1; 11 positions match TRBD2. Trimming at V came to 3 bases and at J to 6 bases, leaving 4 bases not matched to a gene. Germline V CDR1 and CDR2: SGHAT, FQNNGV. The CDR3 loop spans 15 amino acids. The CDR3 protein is CASSFLAGGSNEQFF. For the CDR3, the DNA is TGTGCCAGCAGCTTCTTAGCGGGGGGGAGCAATGAGCAGTTCTTC.

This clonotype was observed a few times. CDR3: CASSMTSGDTGELFF. CDR3 DNA sequence: TGTGCCAGCAGTATGACTAGCGGGGACACCGGGGAGCTGTTTTTT. The V gene is TRBV12-3 or TRBV12-4, the J gene TRBJ2-2, with 11 bases fitting TRBD2. The length of the CDR3 is 15 residues. Trimming took 5 bases from V and 3 from J; bases not matched to a gene: 2.

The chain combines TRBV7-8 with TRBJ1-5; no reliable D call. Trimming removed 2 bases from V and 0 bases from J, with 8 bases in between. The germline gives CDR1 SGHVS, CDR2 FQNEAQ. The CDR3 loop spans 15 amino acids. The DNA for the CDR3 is TGTGCCAGCAGCTTAACCGAGACTAGCAATCAGCCCCAGCATTTT. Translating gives CASSLTETSNQPQHF.

DNA of the CDR3: TGCGCCAGCAGCATTGACCCTCAGCCCCAGCATTTT. Translating it yields CASSIDPQPQHF. V gene TRBV5-1 combines with J gene TRBJ1-5; D is undetermined. V was trimmed by 4 bases and J by 6 bases, leaving 8 bases between them. Germline V lookup: CDR1 SGHRS, CDR2 YFSETQ. The CDR3 is made up of 12 amino acids.

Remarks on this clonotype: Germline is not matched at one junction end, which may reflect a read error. CDR3 bases: TGTGTCAGCAGCGTAGAAGGTAGCTCCTACAATGAGCAGTTCTTC. It specifies CVSSVEGSSYNEQFF. The chain links TRBV9 to TRBJ2-1; D is unclear. The germline V gene encodes CDR1 SGDLS and CDR2 YYNGEE. The CDR3 extends over 15 amino acids. Together with reference TRBV9 and TRBJ2-1, the CDR3 gives the full variable domain: DSGVTQTPKHLITATGQRVTLRCSPRSGDLSVYWYQQSLDQGLQFLIQYYNGEERAKGNILERFSAQQFPDLHSELNLSSLELGDSALYFCVSSVEGSSYNEQFFGPGTRLTVL.

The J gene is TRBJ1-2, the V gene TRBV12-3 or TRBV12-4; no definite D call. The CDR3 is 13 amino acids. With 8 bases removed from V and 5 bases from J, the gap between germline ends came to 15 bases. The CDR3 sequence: CASGRGISYGYTF. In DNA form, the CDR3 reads TGTGCCAGCGGAAGAGGCATATCTTATGGCTACACCTTC.

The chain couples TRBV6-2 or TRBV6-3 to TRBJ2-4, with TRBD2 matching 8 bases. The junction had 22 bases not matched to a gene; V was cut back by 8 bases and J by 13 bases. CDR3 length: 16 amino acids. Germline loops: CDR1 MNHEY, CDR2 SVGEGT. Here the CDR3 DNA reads TGTGCCAGCGCATCTCTGGGGACGGGAGGGCCGCGGGAGCAGTACTTC. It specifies CASASLGTGGPREQYF.

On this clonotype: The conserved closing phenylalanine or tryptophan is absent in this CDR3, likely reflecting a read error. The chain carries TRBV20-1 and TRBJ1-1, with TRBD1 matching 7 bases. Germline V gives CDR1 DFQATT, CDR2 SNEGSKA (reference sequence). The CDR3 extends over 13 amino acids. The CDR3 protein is CRAVGQVNTEAFV. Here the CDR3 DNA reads TGCAGGGCCGTAGGACAGGTGAACACTGAAGCTTTCGTT.

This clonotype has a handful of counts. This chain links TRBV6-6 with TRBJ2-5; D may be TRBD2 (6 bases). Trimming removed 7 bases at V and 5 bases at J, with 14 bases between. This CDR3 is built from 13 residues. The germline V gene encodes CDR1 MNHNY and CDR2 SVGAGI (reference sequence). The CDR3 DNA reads TGTGCCAGCACCTCCCCCGGGGGTGAGACCCAGTACTTC. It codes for CASTSPGGETQYF.

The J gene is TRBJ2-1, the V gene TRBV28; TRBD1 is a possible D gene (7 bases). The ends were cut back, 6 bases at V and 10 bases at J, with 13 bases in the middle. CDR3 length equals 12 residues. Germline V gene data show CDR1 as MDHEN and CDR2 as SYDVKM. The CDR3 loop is CASREGGQEQFF. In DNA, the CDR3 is TGTGCCAGCAGGGAGGGGGGACAGGAGCAGTTCTTC.

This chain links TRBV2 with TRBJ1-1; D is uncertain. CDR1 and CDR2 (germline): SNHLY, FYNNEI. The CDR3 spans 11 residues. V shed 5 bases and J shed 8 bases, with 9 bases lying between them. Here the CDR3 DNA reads TGTGCCAGCAGTACGACGGGAGAAGCTTTCTTT. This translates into CASSTTGEAFF.

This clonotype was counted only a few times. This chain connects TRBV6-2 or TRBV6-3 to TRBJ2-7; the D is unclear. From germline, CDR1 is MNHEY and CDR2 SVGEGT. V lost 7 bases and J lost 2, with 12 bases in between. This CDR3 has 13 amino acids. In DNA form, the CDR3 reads TGTGCCAGCATCAAAGTGGGTGCCTACGAGCAGTACTTC. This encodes CASIKVGAYEQYF.

Written as DNA, the CDR3 is TGTGCCAGTAGTATTCAACAGACGCATCAGCCCCAGCATTTT. This translates into CASSIQQTHQPQHF. This chain links TRBV19 with TRBJ1-5; no definite D call. Trimming pared 3 bases from V and 5 bases from J, leaving 11 bases between. The germline V gene encodes CDR1 LNHDA and CDR2 SQIVND (reference sequence). The CDR3 runs to 14 residues.